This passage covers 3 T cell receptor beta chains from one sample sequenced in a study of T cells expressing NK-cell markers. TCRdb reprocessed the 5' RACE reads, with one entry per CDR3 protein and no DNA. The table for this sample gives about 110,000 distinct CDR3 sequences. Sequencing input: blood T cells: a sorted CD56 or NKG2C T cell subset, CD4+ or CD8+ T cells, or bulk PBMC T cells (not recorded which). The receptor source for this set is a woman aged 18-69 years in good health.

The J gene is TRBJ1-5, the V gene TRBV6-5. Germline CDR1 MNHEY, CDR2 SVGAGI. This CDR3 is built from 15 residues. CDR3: CASSYSHDSNQPQHF.

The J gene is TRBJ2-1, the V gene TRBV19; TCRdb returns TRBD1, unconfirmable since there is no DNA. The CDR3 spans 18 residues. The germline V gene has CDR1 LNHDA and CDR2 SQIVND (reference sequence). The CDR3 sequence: CASTIVPGSRDMYDEQIF.

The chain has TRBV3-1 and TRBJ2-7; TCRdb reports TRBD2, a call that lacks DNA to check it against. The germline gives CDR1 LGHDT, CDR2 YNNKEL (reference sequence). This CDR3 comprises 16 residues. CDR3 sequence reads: CASSLGTSGGSYEQYF.